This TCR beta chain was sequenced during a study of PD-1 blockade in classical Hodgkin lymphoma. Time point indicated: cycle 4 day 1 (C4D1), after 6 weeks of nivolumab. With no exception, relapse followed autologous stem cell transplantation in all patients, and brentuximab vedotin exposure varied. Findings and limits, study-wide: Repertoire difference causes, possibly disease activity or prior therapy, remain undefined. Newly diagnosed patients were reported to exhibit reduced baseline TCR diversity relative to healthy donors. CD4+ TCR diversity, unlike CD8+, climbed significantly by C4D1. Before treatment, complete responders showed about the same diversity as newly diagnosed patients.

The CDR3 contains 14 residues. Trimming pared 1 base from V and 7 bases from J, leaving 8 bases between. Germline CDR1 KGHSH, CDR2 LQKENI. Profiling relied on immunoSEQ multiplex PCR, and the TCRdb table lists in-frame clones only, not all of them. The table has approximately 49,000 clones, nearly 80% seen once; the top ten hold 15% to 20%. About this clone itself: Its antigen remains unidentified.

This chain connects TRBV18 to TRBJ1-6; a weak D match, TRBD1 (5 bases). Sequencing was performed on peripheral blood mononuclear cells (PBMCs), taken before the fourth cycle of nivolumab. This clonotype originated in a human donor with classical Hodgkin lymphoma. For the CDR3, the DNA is TGTGCCAGCTCACCACAGGGGAACAATTCACCCCTCCACTTT. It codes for CASSPQGNNSPLHF.